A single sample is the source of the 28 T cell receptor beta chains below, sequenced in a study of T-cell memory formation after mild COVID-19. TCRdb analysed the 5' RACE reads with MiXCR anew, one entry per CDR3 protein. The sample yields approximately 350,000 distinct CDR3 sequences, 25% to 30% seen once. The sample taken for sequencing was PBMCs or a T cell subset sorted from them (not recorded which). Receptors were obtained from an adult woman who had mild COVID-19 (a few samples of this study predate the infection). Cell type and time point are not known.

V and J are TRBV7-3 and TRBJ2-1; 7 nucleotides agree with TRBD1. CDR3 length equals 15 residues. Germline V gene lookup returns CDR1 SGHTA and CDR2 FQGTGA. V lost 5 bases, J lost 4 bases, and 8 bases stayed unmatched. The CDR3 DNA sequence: TGTGCCAGCAGCCCCATGGGACAGCCTTACAATGAGCAGTTCTTC. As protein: CASSPMGQPYNEQFF. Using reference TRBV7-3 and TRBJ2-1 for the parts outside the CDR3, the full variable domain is GAGVSQTPSNKVTEKGKYVELRCDPISGHTALYWYRQSLGQGPEFLIYFQGTGAADDSGLPNDRFFAVRPEGSVSTLKIQRTERGDSAVYLCASSPMGQPYNEQFFGPGTRLTVL.

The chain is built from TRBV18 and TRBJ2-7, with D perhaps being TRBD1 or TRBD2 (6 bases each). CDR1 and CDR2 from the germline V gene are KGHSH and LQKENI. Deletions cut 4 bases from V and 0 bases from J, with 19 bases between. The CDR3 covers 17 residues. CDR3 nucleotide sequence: TGTGCCAGCTCACTAACCGGGACCGGGGGACACTCCTACGAGCAGTACTTC. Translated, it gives CASSLTGTGGHSYEQYF.

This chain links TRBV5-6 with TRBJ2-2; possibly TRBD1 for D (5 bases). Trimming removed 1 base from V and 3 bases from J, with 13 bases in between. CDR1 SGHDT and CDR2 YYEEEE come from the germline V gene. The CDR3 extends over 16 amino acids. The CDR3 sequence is CASSLTRVGYTGELFF. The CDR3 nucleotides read TGTGCCAGCAGCTTGACCAGGGTGGGGTACACCGGGGAGCTGTTTTTT.

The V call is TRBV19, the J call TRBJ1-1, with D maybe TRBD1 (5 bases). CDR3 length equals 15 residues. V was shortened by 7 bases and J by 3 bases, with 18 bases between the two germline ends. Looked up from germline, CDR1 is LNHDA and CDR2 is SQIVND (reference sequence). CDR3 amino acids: CASTPEEGRDTEAFF. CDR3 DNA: TGTGCCAGTACCCCGGAGGAGGGGAGGGACACTGAAGCTTTCTTT.

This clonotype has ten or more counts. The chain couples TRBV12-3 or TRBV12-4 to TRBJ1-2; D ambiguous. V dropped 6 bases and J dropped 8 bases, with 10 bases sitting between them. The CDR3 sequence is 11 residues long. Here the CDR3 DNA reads TGTGCCAGCAGCCTTGATACAGGCTACACCTTC. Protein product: CASSLDTGYTF.

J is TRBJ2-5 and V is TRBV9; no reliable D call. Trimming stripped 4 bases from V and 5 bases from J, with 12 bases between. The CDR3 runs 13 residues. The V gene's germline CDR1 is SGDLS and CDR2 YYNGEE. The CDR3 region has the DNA TGTGCCAGCAGCATCTCCCTTTGGGAGACCCAGTACTTC. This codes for CASSISLWETQYF.

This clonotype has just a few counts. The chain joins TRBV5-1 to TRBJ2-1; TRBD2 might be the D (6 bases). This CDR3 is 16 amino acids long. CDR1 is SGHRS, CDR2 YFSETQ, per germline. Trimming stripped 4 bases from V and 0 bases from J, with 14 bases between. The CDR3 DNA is TGCGCCAGCAGCGGCACGGGGGTTCACTCCTACAATGAGCAGTTCTTC. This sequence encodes CASSGTGVHSYNEQFF.

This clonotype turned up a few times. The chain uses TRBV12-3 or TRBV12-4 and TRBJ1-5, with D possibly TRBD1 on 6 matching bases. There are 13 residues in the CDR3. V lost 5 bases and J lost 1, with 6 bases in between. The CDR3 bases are TGTGCCAGCAGTGGACAGAGCAATCAGCCCCAGCATTTT. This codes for CASSGQSNQPQHF.

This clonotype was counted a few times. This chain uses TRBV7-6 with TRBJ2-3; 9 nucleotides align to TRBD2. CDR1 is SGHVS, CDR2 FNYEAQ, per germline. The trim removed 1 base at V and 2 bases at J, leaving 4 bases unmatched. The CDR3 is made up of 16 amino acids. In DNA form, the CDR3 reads TGTGCCAGCAGCTTAGACCAGCGGGGGGACACAGATACGCAGTATTTT. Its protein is CASSLDQRGDTDTQYF. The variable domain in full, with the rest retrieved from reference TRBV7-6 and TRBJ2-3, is GAGVSQSPRYKVTKRGQDVALRCDPISGHVSLYWYRQALGQGPEFLTYFNYEAQQDKSGLPNDRFSAERPEGSISTLTIQRTEQRDSAMYRCASSLDQRGDTDTQYFGPGTRLTVL.

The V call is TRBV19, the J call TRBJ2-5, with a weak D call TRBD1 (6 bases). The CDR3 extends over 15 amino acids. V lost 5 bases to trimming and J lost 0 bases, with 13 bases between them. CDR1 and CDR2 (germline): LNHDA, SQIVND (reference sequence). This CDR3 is CASSVGQGNQETQYF. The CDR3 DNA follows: TGTGCCAGTAGTGTCGGCCAGGGGAACCAAGAGACCCAGTACTTC.

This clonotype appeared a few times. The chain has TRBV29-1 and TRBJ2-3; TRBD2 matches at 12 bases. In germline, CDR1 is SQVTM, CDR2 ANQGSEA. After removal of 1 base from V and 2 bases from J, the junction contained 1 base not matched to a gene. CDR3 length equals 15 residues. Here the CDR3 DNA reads TGCAGCGTTGAAGGGACTAGCGGGGACACAGATACGCAGTATTTT. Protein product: CSVEGTSGDTDTQYF.

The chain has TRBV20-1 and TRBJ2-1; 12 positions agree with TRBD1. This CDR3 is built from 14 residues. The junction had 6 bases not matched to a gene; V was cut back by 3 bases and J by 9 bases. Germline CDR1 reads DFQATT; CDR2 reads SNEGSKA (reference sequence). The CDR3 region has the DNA TGCAGTGCTAGTAGCGGGACAGGGGGCATTGAGCAGTTCTTC. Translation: CSASSGTGGIEQFF.

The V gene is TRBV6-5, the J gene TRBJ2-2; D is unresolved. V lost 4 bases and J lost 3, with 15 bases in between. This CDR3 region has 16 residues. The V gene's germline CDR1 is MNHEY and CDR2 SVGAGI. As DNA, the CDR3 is TGTGCCAGCAGTTCATCGCCCGGATACTACACCGGGGAGCTGTTTTTT. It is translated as CASSSSPGYYTGELFF.

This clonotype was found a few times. This CDR3 reads CASSPPSGTVGYNEQFF. CDR3 coding DNA: TGTGCCAGCTCACCTCCTTCCGGGACAGTGGGCTACAATGAGCAGTTCTTC. The chain is built from TRBV18 and TRBJ2-1; 7 nucleotides agree with TRBD1. Per the germline V gene, CDR1 is KGHSH and CDR2 is LQKENI. This CDR3 has 17 amino acids. V lost 3 bases, J lost 3 bases, and 11 bases stayed unmatched.

The CDR3 loop is CASSYGGVGEQYF. CDR3 DNA: TGTGCCAGCAGTTACGGCGGGGTGGGGGAGCAGTACTTC. V is TRBV6-2 or TRBV6-3 and J is TRBJ2-7; D possibly corresponds to TRBD2 (6 bases). V was trimmed by 2 bases and J by 7 bases, leaving 12 bases between them. This CDR3 comprises 13 residues. The germline V gene encodes CDR1 MNHEY and CDR2 SVGEGT.

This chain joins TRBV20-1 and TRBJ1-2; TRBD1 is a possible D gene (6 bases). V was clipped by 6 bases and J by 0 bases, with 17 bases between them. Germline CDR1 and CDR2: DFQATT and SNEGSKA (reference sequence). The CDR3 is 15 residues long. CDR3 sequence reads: CSATGIGRPNYGYTF. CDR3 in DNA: TGCAGTGCAACAGGGATCGGCCGCCCTAACTATGGCTACACCTTC.

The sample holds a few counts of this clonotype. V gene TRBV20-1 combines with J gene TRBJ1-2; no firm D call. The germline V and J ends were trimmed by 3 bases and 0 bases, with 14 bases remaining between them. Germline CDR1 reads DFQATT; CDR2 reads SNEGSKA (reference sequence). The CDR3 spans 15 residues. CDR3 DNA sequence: TGCAGTGCTAGGCCCCCCAGCACAGCTAACTATGGCTACACCTTC. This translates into CSARPPSTANYGYTF.

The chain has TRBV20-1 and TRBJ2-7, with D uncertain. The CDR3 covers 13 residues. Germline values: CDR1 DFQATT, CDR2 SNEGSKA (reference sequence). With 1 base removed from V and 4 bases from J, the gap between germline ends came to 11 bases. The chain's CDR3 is CSARGQDLYEQYF. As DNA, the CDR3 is TGCAGTGCTAGAGGGCAGGACCTTTACGAGCAGTACTTC.

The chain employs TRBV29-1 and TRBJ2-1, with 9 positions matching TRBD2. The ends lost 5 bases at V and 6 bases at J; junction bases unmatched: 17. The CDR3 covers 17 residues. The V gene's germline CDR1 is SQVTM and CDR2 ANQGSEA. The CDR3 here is CSVSERLAGARGNEQFF. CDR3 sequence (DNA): TGCAGCGTTTCAGAGAGGTTAGCGGGAGCCCGGGGCAATGAGCAGTTCTTC.

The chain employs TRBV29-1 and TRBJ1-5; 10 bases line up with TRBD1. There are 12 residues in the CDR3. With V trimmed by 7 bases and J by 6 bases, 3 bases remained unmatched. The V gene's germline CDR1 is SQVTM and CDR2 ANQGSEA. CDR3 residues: CSAGQGGQPQHF. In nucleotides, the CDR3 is TGCAGCGCCGGACAGGGGGGTCAGCCCCAGCATTTT.

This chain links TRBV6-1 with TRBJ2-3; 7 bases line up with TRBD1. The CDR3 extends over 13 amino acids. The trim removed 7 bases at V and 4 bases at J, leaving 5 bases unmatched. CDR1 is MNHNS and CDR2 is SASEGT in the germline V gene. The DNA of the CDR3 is TGTGCCAGCAAGCAGGGGGAAGCAGATACGCAGTATTTT. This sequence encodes CASKQGEADTQYF.

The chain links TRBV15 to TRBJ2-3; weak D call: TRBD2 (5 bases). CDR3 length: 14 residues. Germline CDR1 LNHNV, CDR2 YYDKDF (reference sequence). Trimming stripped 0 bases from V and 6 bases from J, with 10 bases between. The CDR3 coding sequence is TGTGCCACCAGCAGAGAAGGGAAGCGGGATACGCAGTATTTT. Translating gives CATSREGKRDTQYF.

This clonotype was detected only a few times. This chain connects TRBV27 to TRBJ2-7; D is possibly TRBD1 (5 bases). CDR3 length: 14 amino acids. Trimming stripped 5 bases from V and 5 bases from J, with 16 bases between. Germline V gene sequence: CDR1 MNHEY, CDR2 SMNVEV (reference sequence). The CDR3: CASSVGQGHHEQYF. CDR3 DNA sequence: TGTGCCAGCAGTGTAGGGCAGGGTCACCACGAGCAGTACTTC.

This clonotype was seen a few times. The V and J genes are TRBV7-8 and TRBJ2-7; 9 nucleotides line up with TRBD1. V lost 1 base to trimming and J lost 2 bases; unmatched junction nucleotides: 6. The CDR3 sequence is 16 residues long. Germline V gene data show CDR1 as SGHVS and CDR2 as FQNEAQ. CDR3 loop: CASSLVGGQGAYEQYF. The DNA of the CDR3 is TGTGCCAGCAGCTTAGTCGGGGGACAGGGCGCCTACGAGCAGTACTTC.

CDR3 protein: CSASRDGRSYEQYF. In nucleotides, the CDR3 is TGCAGTGCTTCCAGGGATGGGAGGTCGTACGAGCAGTACTTC. This chain uses TRBV20-1 with TRBJ2-7; TRBD2 might be the D (6 bases). V lost 5 bases and J 4 bases, leaving 18 bases between the germline ends. Germline V CDR1 and CDR2: DFQATT, SNEGSKA (reference sequence). The CDR3 sequence is 14 residues long.

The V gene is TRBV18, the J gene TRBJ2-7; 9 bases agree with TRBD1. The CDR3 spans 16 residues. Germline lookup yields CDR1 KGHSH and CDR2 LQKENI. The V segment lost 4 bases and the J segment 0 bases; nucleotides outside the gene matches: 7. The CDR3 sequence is CASSQGTGRSSYEQYF. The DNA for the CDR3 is TGTGCCAGCTCACAGGGGACAGGGAGGAGCTCCTACGAGCAGTACTTC.

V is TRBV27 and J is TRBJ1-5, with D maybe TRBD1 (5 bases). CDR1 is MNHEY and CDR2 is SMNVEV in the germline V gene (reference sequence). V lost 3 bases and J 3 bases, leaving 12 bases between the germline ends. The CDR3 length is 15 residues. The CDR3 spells CASSFRGLPNQPQHF. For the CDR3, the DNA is TGTGCCAGCAGTTTTCGGGGCCTACCCAATCAGCCCCAGCATTTT.

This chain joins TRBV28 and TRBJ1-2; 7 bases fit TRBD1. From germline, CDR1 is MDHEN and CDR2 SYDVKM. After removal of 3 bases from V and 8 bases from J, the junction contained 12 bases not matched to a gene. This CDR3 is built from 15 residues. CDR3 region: CASSFAVRGAIGYTF. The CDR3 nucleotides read TGTGCCAGCAGTTTTGCCGTCAGGGGGGCGATAGGCTACACCTTC.